This T cell receptor (beta chain) is from a study of T cell repertoires in cytomegalovirus infection. This clonotype was counted only a few times. The CDR3 has 15 residues. Deletions cut 4 bases from V and 7 bases from J, with 16 bases between. TCRdb redid the calling of the reads with MiXCR, one entry per CDR3 protein. The data hold approximately 150,000 distinct CDR3 sequences, with about 6.5% observed a single time. The sample taken for sequencing was PBMCs. The chain links TRBV12-3 or TRBV12-4 to TRBJ2-2; a weak D match, TRBD2 (5 bases). The TCR comes from a human donor in good health (CMV status not recorded). Some clones in this sample may be carry-over from other donors' samples. CDR3 DNA sequence: TGTGCCAGCAGTTACGGAGGCGGCAGTGGCGGGGAGCTGTTTTTT. Translating it yields CASSYGGGSGGELFF.